This T cell receptor beta chain was retrieved from a study of T cells in Graves' hyperthyroidism and ophthalmopathy. Study results and caveats: Most thyroid clonotypes expanded above 0.001 appeared in blood too.

TCR beta CDR3 regions were amplified from RNA transcripts. Using the HTBI primer set, a first-round RT-PCR was run on the TCR CDR3. In TCRdb, the multiplex PCR reads were re-called with MiXCR into one record per CDR3 protein. The sample records 500,000 to 600,000 distinct CDR3 sequences, under 60% being singletons. Only a few counts were recorded for this clonotype. Its antigen remains unknown. The study left out patients who had uncontrolled infection, other autoimmune disease, pregnancy or lactation. The sample taken for sequencing was peripheral blood or thyroid tissue (not recorded which). The receptor comes from an adult woman with Graves' disease, either hyperthyroidism or ophthalmopathy (not recorded which).

The CDR3 sequence: CASSEPWEGVGYTF. CDR3 nucleotides: TGTGCCAGCAGTGAACCTTGGGAAGGGGTCGGCTACACCTTC. V is TRBV25-1 and J is TRBJ1-2, with D perhaps TRBD1 (5 bases). The CDR3 has 14 residues. Trimming stripped 2 bases from V and 8 bases from J, with 15 bases between. Germline V CDR1 and CDR2: MGHDK, SYGVNS.